This T cell receptor (beta chain) was captured by sequencing in a study of shared clonotypes between healthy human individuals. This clone was found once. Looked up from germline, CDR1 is SNHLY and CDR2 is FYNNEI. The CDR3 extends over 13 amino acids. V was pared by 9 bases and J by 14 bases, with 15 bases of the junction left unmatched. Here immunoSEQ multiplex PCR was the method, and the copy in TCRdb shows in-frame clones only, minus some. The sample has under 2,500,000 clones; 90% to 97% are singletons. This chain connects TRBV2 to TRBJ1-1; TRBD1 matches at 10 bases. The TCR comes from a man aged 18 to 29 in good health. The sequenced sample was naive CD4+ T cells sorted from blood. Subset indicated: CD45RA+ positively selected. Written as DNA, the CDR3 is TGTGCCAGACTGACAGGGGGCGGGCAATTTGAGTTCTTT. This translates into CARLTGGGQFEFF.